The clone carrying this T cell receptor beta chain came up a few times. What it recognizes is unknown. CDR3 length: 14 residues. V lost 4 bases, J lost 3 bases, and 7 bases stayed unmatched. CDR1 DFQATT and CDR2 SNEGSKA come from the germline V gene (reference sequence). TCRdb redid the calling of the 5' RACE reads with MiXCR, one entry per CDR3 protein. The data show some 210,000 distinct CDR3 sequences, with 15% to 20% seen just once and roughly 2.6% held by the top ten. The data are from a study of T-cell memory formation after mild COVID-19. About the study: Clusters of TCRs were largely donor specific. General observations from the study: Proof of SARS-CoV-2 specificity was absent for the second-wave clones that crested on day 37.

This clonotype was obtained from an adult woman who had mild COVID-19 (a few samples of this study predate the infection). Cell type and time point are not known. The specimen sequenced was PBMCs or a T cell subset sorted from them (not recorded which). The V and J genes are TRBV20-1 and TRBJ2-7, with 9 bases lining up with TRBD2. The CDR3 is CSATGRLADYEQYF. The CDR3 coding sequence is TGCAGTGCTACAGGCAGACTAGCGGACTACGAGCAGTACTTC.